These 10 T cell receptor beta chains share one sample of origin, sequenced in a study of blood T cell repertoires in COVID-19 (dated by TCRdb to 2020 to 2022). Library construction relied on the immunoSEQ multiplex PCR assay. The source is immuneACCESS, and TCRdb retained only in-frame sequences with V and J called. Part of the clones is not carried over; for the studies checked, unresolved V genes explain less than half of this, and the remainder is unexplained. This sample holds under 200,000 clones; 75% to 85% were observed only once. The ten largest clones add up to about 6.9% of the sample. Sequencing input: peripheral blood. The source is a man aged 60-69 years with acute or convalescent COVID-19.

This sequence joins TRBV4-1 and TRBJ2-1, with a possible D match to TRBD2 (5 bases). There are 16 residues in the CDR3. The germline gives CDR1 MGHRA, CDR2 YSYEKL. Trimming cost V 2 bases and J 5 bases, with 16 bases left between them. CDR3 sequence reads: CASSQSPTTFDNEQFF. The CDR3 DNA is TGCGCCAGCAGCCAATCGCCGACTACTTTTGACAATGAGCAGTTCTTC.

The gene calls are TRBV9 and TRBJ2-1; 12 nucleotides agree with TRBD2. The CDR3 is 17 residues long. V was pared by 1 base and J by 7 bases, with 9 bases of the junction left unmatched. CDR1 is SGDLS, CDR2 YYNGEE, per germline. CDR3 residues: CASSVMASGRASNEQFF. The CDR3 nucleotides are TGTGCCAGCAGCGTAATGGCTAGCGGGAGGGCCAGTAATGAGCAGTTCTTC.

The chain combines TRBV7-3 with TRBJ2-1; TRBD1 agrees at 10 bases. The V and J ends lost 4 bases and 7 bases, in that order; junction bases with no gene match: 4. The CDR3 covers 14 residues. Germline V gene sequence: CDR1 SGHTA, CDR2 FQGTGA. The DNA of the CDR3 is TGTGCCAGCAGCTCCGGGACAGGGGCAAATGAGCAGTTCTTC. It codes for CASSSGTGANEQFF. The variable domain in full, completed from reference TRBV7-3 and TRBJ2-1, reads GAGVSQTPSNKVTEKGKYVELRCDPISGHTALYWYRQSLGQGPEFLIYFQGTGAADDSGLPNDRFFAVRPEGSVSTLKIQRTERGDSAVYLCASSSGTGANEQFFGPGTRLTVL.

This rearrangement joins TRBV7-9 to TRBJ1-2; D is possibly TRBD1 (6 bases). The CDR3 is 14 amino acids. Germline loops: CDR1 SEHNR, CDR2 FQNEAQ (reference sequence). V was clipped by 5 bases and J by 6 bases, with 16 bases between them. CDR3 DNA: TGTGCCAGCAGCCGGGGACAAGAACTTAATGGCTACACCTTC. Its protein product is CASSRGQELNGYTF.

This clone was observed a single time. The chain joins TRBV2 to TRBJ2-3; the match to TRBD2 covers 13 bases. Germline V gives CDR1 SNHLY, CDR2 FYNNEI. Germline trimming cut 6 bases from V and 4 bases from J; bases unmatched to any gene: 4. CDR3 length: 15 amino acids. The DNA of the CDR3 is TGTGCCAGCAGAGTCGGACTAGCGGGGGCAGATACGCAGTATTTT. The encoded protein is CASRVGLAGADTQYF. The full variable domain, completed using reference TRBV2 and TRBJ2-3, is EPEVTQTPSHQVTQMGQEVILRCVPISNHLYFYWYRQILGQKVEFLVSFYNNEISEKSEIFDDQFSVERPDGSNFTLKIRSTKLEDSAMYFCASRVGLAGADTQYFGPGTRLTVL.

This chain joins TRBV7-2 and TRBJ1-2; D is perhaps TRBD1 (5 bases). This CDR3 has 13 residues. The V end lost 1 base, the J end lost 8 bases, and 11 bases lay between the germline ends. CDR1 is SGHTA and CDR2 is FQGNSA in the germline V gene. The CDR3 nucleotides are TGTGCCAGCAGCTTAGAGGGCGGGGGAGGCTACACCTTC. Encoded protein: CASSLEGGGGYTF.

The chain joins TRBV19 to TRBJ1-6; 11 bases line up with TRBD1. V lost 7 bases and J lost 8; bases outside the gene matches: 10. The CDR3 totals 16 residues. The germline CDR1 and CDR2 sequences are LNHDA and SQIVND (reference sequence). CDR3 bases: TGTGCCAGTACCTTCTCCGGGACAGGGGGTGATTCACCCCTCCACTTT. Its translation is CASTFSGTGGDSPLHF. Full variable domain (missing parts from reference TRBV19 and TRBJ1-6): DGGITQSPKYLFRKEGQNVTLSCEQNLNHDAMYWYRQDPGQGLRLIYYSQIVNDFQKGDIAEGYSVSREKKESFPLTVTSAQKNPTAFYLCASTFSGTGGDSPLHFGNGTRLTVT.

The rearrangement uses TRBV9 and TRBJ2-3, with 9 positions matching TRBD2. J was trimmed by 0 bases and V by 0 bases; bases with no gene match: 8. This CDR3 is 18 amino acids long. CDR1 SGDLS and CDR2 YYNGEE come from the germline V gene. The CDR3 nucleotides read TGTGCCAGCAGCGTAGAGGGTAGCGGGGGCCCTAGCACAGATACGCAGTATTTT. Protein sequence: CASSVEGSGGPSTDTQYF. The entire variable domain, with the rest obtained from reference TRBV9 and TRBJ2-3, is as follows: DSGVTQTPKHLITATGQRVTLRCSPRSGDLSVYWYQQSLDQGLQFLIQYYNGEERAKGNILERFSAQQFPDLHSELNLSSLELGDSALYFCASSVEGSGGPSTDTQYFGPGTRLTVL.

This clone appeared a few times. The V gene is TRBV5-1, the J gene TRBJ1-2; D might be TRBD1 (5 bases). Germline V lookup: CDR1 SGHRS, CDR2 YFSETQ. The ends were cut back, 0 bases at V and 6 bases at J, with 12 bases in the middle. The CDR3 is 14 residues long. The CDR3 nucleotides read TGCGCCAGCAGCTTGGGTTCAGGGTCGGATGGCTACACCTTC. Translation: CASSLGSGSDGYTF.

This clone was recorded only once. As DNA, the CDR3 is TGCGCCAGCAGCCCGCGACCGGACATGAACACTGAAGCTTTCTTT. It is translated as CASSPRPDMNTEAFF. V gene TRBV5-1 combines with J gene TRBJ1-1, with D possibly TRBD1 on 5 matching bases. Trimming took 4 bases from V and 0 from J, leaving 13 bases between them. Per the germline V gene, CDR1 is SGHRS and CDR2 is YFSETQ. This CDR3 spans 15 amino acids.